The entry below describes one T cell receptor beta chain. The sample comes from a study of T cells in tuberculosis. V was clipped by 6 bases and J by 0 bases, with 15 bases between them. CDR3 size: 16 residues. Germline V gene sequence: CDR1 LNHDA, CDR2 SQIVND (reference sequence). Some clones are missing from TCRdb's copy, which holds only in-frame ones; the method was immunoSEQ multiplex PCR. The table has about 34,000 clones, roughly 93% seen once. Time point specified: new active TB diagnosis, blood taken before or within 7 days of starting treatment. The TCR sequence derives from an adult with tuberculosis. The sequencing here drew on PBMCs, taken at tuberculosis diagnosis. The chain recombines TRBV19 with TRBJ1-5, with D possibly TRBD1 on 6 matching bases. The CDR3: CASSQGGAYSNQPQHF. CDR3 nucleotides: TGTGCCAGTAGCCAAGGGGGGGCATATAGCAATCAGCCCCAGCATTTT.